Here is one T cell receptor beta chain with its context. Assay: immunoSEQ multiplex PCR; the TCRdb copy retains only in-frame clones and omits some. In the table there are about 250,000 clones, 86% of which are singletons. The data are from a study of blood T cell repertoires in COVID-19. The germline V gene has CDR1 MGHDK and CDR2 SYGVNS. The CDR3 consists of 13 residues. The V gene lost 2 bases and the J gene lost 5 bases, with 9 bases spanning the gap. The gene calls are TRBV25-1 and TRBJ1-2; D not certain. The TCR was taken from a man younger than 30 who had recovered from COVID-19. Sequencing was performed on PBMCs or T cells enriched from blood (not recorded which). CDR3 in amino acids: CASSEEGRYGYTF. The CDR3 nucleotides read TGTGCCAGCAGTGAAGAGGGTAGATATGGCTACACCTTC.